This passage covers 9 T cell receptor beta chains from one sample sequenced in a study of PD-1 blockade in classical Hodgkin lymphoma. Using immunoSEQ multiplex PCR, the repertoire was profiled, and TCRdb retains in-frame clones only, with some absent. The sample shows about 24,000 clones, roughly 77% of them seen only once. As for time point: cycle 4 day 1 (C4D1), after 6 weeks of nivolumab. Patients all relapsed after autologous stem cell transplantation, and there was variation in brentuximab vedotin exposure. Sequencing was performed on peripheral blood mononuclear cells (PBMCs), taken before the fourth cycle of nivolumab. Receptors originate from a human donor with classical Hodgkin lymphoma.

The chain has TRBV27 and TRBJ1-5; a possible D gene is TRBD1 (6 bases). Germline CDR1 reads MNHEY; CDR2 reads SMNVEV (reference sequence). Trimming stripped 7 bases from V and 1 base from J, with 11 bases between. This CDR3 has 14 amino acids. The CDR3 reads CASTTGRSNQPQHF. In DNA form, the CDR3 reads TGTGCCAGCACTACAGGGAGGAGCAATCAGCCCCAGCATTTT.

CDR3 amino acids: CASSPGGSGNQPQHF. In DNA form, the CDR3 reads TGTGCCAGCAGCCCAGGGGGTTCGGGCAATCAGCCCCAGCATTTT. The rearrangement links TRBV6-5 to TRBJ1-5; TRBD1 matches at 7 bases. CDR3 size: 15 residues. Germline CDR1 is MNHEY and CDR2 is SVGAGI. The junction had 7 bases not matched to a gene; V was cut back by 6 bases and J by 2 bases.

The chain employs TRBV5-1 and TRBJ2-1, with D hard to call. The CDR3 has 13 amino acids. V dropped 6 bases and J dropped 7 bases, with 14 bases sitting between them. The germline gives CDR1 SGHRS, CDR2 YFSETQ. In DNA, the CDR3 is TGCGCCAGCACGCCTCAGAGGTTGAATGAGCAGTTCTTC. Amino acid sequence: CASTPQRLNEQFF.

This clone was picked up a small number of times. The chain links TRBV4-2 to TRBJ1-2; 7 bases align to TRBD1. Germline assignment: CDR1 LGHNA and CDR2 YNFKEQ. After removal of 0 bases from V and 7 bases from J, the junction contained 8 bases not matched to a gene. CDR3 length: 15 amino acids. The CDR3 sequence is CASSQDSGQVLGYTF. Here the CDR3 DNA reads TGTGCCAGCAGCCAAGATTCAGGACAGGTTCTTGGCTACACCTTC.

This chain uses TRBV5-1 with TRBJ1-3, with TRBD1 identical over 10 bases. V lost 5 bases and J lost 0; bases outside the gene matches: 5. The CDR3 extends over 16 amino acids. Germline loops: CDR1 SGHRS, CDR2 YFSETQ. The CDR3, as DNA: TGCGCCAGCAGACGGGGACAGGGGAGCTCTGGAAACACCATATATTTT. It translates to CASRRGQGSSGNTIYF.

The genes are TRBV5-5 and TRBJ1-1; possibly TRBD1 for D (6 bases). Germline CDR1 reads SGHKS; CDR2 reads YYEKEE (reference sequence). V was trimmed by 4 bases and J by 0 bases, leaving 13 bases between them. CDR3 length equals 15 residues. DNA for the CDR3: TGTGCCAGCAGCCTCTCCGGGACATTGAACACTGAAGCTTTCTTT. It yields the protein CASSLSGTLNTEAFF.

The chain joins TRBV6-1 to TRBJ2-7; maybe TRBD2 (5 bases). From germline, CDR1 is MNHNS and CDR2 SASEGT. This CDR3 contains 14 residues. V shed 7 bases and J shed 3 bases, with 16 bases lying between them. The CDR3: CASKRGQVGYEQYF. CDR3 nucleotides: TGTGCCAGCAAAAGAGGGCAGGTTGGCTACGAGCAGTACTTC.

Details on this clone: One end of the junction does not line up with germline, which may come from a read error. The CDR3 protein is CASSTLPGQGDTEAFF. For the CDR3, the DNA is TGTGCCAGCAGTACTCTGCCGGGACAGGGAGACACTGAAGCTTTCTTT. V and J are TRBV19 and TRBJ1-1, with 9 bases identical to TRBD1. The germline gives CDR1 LNHDA, CDR2 SQIVND (reference sequence). The CDR3 sequence is 16 residues long. Together with reference TRBV19 and TRBJ1-1, the CDR3 gives the full variable domain: DGGITQSPKYLFRKEGQNVTLSCEQNLNHDAMYWYRQDPGQGLRLIYYSQIVNDFQKGDIAEGYSVSREKKESFPLTVTSAQKNPTAFYLCASSTLPGQGDTEAFFGQGTRLTVV.

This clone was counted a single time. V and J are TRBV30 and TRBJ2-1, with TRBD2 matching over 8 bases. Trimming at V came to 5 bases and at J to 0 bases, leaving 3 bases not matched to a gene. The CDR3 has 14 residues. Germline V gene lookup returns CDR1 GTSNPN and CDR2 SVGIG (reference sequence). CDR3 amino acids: CAWGSGSSYNEQFF. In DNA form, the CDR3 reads TGTGCCTGGGGGAGCGGGAGCTCCTACAATGAGCAGTTCTTC.